This TCR beta chain was profiled in a study of cytomegalovirus exposure and HLA in healthy donors. The CDR3 length is 16 residues. Turning to this clone: What it recognizes is unknown.

PCR employed 60 Vbeta and 13 Jbeta primers. The data were produced by immunoSEQ multiplex PCR, yet TCRdb's version contains in-frame clones alone and is incomplete. The data contain over 90,000 clones, approximately 73% of them singletons. Study-wide results and limits: Serostatus for CMV was the only available immune exposure information.

The V gene is TRBV21-1, the J gene TRBJ2-7; no DNA check was done on the table's D call, TRBD2. TRBV21-1 counts as a pseudogene. The sequenced sample consisted of PBMCs. The TCR was taken from a woman aged 18-30 years in good health and CMV-seropositive. Here the CDR3 reads CASSALAGVAPLEQYF. The CDR3, as DNA: TGTGCCAGCAGCGCCCTAGCGGGAGTGGCACCCCTCGAGCAGTACTTC.